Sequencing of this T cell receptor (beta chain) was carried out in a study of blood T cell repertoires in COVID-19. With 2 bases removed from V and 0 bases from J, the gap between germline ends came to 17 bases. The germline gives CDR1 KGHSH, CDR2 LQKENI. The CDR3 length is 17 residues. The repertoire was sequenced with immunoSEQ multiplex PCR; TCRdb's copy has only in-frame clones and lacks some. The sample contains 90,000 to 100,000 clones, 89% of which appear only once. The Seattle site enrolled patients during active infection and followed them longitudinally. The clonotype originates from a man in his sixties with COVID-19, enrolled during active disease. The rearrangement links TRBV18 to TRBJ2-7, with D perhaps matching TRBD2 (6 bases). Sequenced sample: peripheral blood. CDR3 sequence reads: CASSPIQGTHISYEQYF. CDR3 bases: TGTGCCAGCTCACCAATTCAAGGGACTCACATCTCCTACGAGCAGTACTTC.